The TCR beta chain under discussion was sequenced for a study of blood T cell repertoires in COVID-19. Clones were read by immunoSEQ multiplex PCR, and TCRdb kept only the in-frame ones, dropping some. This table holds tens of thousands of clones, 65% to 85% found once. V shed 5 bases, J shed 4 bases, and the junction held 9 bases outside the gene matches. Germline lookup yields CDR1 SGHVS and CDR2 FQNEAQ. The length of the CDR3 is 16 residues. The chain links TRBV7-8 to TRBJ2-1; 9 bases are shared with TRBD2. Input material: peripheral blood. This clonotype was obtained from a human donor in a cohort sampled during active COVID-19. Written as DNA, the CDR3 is TGTGCCAGCAGCCCTAACCCGACTAGCGGATACAATGAGCAGTTCTTC. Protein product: CASSPNPTSGYNEQFF.